Sequencing of this TCR beta chain was carried out in a study of blood T cell repertoires in COVID-19. Between the trimmed V and J ends, which lost 1 base and 0 bases, there was a span of 10 bases. The CDR3 has 16 residues. Germline-derived CDR1 and CDR2 are LGHNA and YNFKEQ. This clone was observed a few times. Clones were read by immunoSEQ multiplex PCR, and TCRdb kept only the in-frame ones, dropping some. The sample has around 200,000 clones; around 85% are singletons. The origin of this receptor is a man aged 50 or older who had recovered from COVID-19. The material sequenced was peripheral blood. The chain has TRBV4-2 and TRBJ1-3; TRBD1 might be the D (6 bases). DNA for the CDR3: TGTGCCAGCAGCCAAGGACAGGCCCCCTCTGGAAACACCATATATTTT. Amino acids: CASSQGQAPSGNTIYF.